This is a list of T cell receptor beta chains from one sample in a study of cytomegalovirus exposure and HLA in healthy donors. Generated by immunoSEQ multiplex PCR, the TCRdb table keeps only in-frame clones and is missing some. Among 120,000 or so clones, about four fifths were seen once, and the ten largest hold roughly 3.5%. The sample taken for sequencing was PBMCs. All receptors come from a woman aged 40 to 50 in good health and CMV-seropositive. Both conserved end residues are trimmed from each CDR3. Each record gives: J gene, V gene, CDR3 protein.

TRBJ2-7 | TRBV6-5 | ASRRGTGSYEQY
TRBJ2-2 | TRBV11-2 | ASSLGLAANTGELF
TRBJ1-4 | TRBV18 | ASSPSTDIGEKLF
TRBJ2-3 | TRBV28 | ASSFRLAGGQGTDTQY
TRBJ2-7 | TRBV6-5 | ASQSGFSYEQY
TRBJ2-3 | TRBV9 | ASSVAASGSGATDTQY
TRBJ1-2 | TRBV6-1 | ASSEGATGWSALRGGYT
TRBJ2-5 | TRBV20-1 | SASGGETQY
TRBJ1-1 | TRBV27 | ASGQGRETEAF
TRBJ2-3 | TRBV20-1 | TPWTSDTQY
TRBJ2-7 | TRBV19 | ASSIASIDTPYEQY
TRBJ2-1 | TRBV13 | ASSLKQGVGLYNEQF
TRBJ2-1 | TRBV6-4 | AILLSGASSYNEQF
TRBJ2-7 | TRBV27 | ASSLDGLYEQY
TRBJ2-4 | TRBV14 | ASSQDSGRANIQY
TRBJ2-7 | TRBV4-3 | ASSQDSTSLEQY
TRBJ1-4 | TRBV28 | ASSLFDSHNEKLF
TRBJ1-5 | TRBV7-9 | ASSLAPTGMGSNQPQH
TRBJ2-7 | TRBV18 | ASSDGQTYEQY
TRBJ2-7 | TRBV7-9 | ASSPGQRTYEQY
TRBJ2-1 | TRBV7-9 | ASSLRSQGESYNEQF
TRBJ2-7 | TRBV20-1 | SAREQYEQY
TRBJ1-5 | TRBV15 | ATSRDSGFDQPQH
TRBJ2-1 | TRBV30 | AWSPLGLAGGSEQF
TRBJ2-4 | TRBV28 | ASRPARVAKNIQY
TRBJ2-7 | TRBV27 | ASSDRGFDEQY
TRBJ1-1 | TRBV5-1 | ASSLPGTGGRNTEAF
TRBJ2-5 | TRBV13 | ASSGDRVSETQY
TRBJ2-2 | TRBV11-2 | ASSPDWSGELF
TRBJ1-1 | TRBV6-1 | ASSTDSPDTEAF
TRBJ1-1 | TRBV2 | ASRIQGMNTEAF
TRBJ1-3 | TRBV4-3 | ASSLGVRSGNTIY
TRBJ2-4 | TRBV7-2 | ASSFPSGRIQY
TRBJ2-1 | TRBV19 | ASSIGLAPQVEQF
TRBJ1-1 | TRBV11-3 | ASSPNLNTEAF
TRBJ2-1 | TRBV5-1 | ASSLEIPYNEQF
TRBJ1-1 | TRBV2 | ASRTAWNTEAF
TRBJ2-7 | TRBV28 | ASSSTAPYEQY
TRBJ2-7 | TRBV7-8 | ASSLTVEQY
TRBJ2-3 | TRBV9 | ASSVAGLPTDTQY
TRBJ2-3 | TRBV5-1 | ASSFNAADTQY
TRBJ1-5 | TRBV7-2 | ASSRGQGQANRQPQH
TRBJ2-1 | TRBV12-5 | ASGSGLAGGRSYNEQF
TRBJ1-5 | TRBV6-6 | ASSRQGNQPQH
TRBJ2-3 | TRBV9 | ASSASWTSGRGTDTQY
TRBJ2-7 | TRBV6-5 | ASRPLGTGNEQY
TRBJ1-1 | TRBV19 | ASSTNRVGNTEAF
TRBJ2-2 | TRBV11-2 | ASSLAGTGELF
TRBJ2-7 | TRBV29-1 | SVSSGSYEQY
TRBJ1-3 | TRBV21-1 | ASSWGHGDSGNTIY
- | TRBV7-9 | ASSFEVLGYEQY
TRBJ2-3 | TRBV14 | ASSLRYSDTQY
TRBJ1-6 | TRBV30 | AWRIAAWSYNSPLH